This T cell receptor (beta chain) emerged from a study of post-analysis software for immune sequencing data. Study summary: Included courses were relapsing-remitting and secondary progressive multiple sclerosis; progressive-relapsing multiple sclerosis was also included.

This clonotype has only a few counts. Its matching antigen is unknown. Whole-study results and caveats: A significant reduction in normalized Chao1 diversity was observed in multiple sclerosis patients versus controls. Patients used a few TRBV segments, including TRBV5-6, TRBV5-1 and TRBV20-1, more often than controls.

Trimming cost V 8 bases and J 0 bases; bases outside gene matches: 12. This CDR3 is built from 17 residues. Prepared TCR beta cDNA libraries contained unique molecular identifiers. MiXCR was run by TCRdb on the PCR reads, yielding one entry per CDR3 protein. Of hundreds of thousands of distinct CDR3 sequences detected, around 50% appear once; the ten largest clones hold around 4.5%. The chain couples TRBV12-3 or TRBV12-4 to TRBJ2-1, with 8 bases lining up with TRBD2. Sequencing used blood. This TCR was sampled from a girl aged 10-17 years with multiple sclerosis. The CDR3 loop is CASSGGGGRSSYNEQFF. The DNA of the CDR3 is TGTGCCAGCTCCGGGGGCGGGGGGCGGAGCTCCTACAATGAGCAGTTCTTC.